Below, 23 T cell receptor beta chains from the same sample are listed, as sequenced in a study of cytomegalovirus exposure and HLA in healthy donors. Data came from immunoSEQ multiplex PCR; TCRdb stores just in-frame clones and leaves some out. The sample records some 90,000 clones, 87% being singletons. The sequenced sample was PBMCs. The receptors come from a woman in her twenties or thirties in good health and CMV-seronegative.

This clone has just a few counts. V is TRBV4-1 and J is TRBJ1-4, with TRBD1 identical over 9 bases. J was trimmed by 3 bases and V by 2 bases; bases with no gene match: 10. The germline V gene has CDR1 MGHRA and CDR2 YSYEKL. This CDR3 region has 18 residues. The CDR3 here is CASSQPRDREGPNEKLFF. The DNA for the CDR3 is TGCGCCAGCAGCCAACCCCGGGACAGGGAAGGACCTAATGAAAAACTGTTTTTT.

J is TRBJ1-3 and V is TRBV25-1; the D is unclear. Trimming cost V 7 bases and J 0 bases, with 10 bases left between them. The germline V gene has CDR1 MGHDK and CDR2 SYGVNS. The CDR3 has 14 residues. CDR3 DNA: TGTGCCAGCATGCGGGCTCACTCTGGAAACACCATATATTTT. It encodes CASMRAHSGNTIYF.

This chain links TRBV6-5 with TRBJ1-1; D unclear. V was cut by 6 bases and J by 2 bases, with 10 bases left in between. From germline, CDR1 is MNHEY and CDR2 SVGAGI. The CDR3 consists of 13 residues. The CDR3 region is CASRRNSNTEAFF. The CDR3 region has the DNA TGTGCCAGCAGGCGTAACAGTAACACTGAAGCTTTCTTT.

The J gene is TRBJ2-2, the V gene TRBV5-1; maybe TRBD1 (5 bases). V dropped 7 bases and J dropped 4 bases, with 11 bases sitting between them. Looked up from germline, CDR1 is SGHRS and CDR2 is YFSETQ. The CDR3 runs 13 residues. DNA of the CDR3: TGCGCCAGCGGCAGGGCAATCACCGGGGAGCTGTTTTTT. Its translation is CASGRAITGELFF.

V is TRBV29-1 and J is TRBJ2-7; weak D call: TRBD2 (6 bases). Germline CDR1 and CDR2: SQVTM and ANQGSEA. This CDR3 has 13 amino acids. The germline V and J ends were trimmed by 4 bases and 3 bases, with 13 bases remaining between them. The CDR3 loop is CSVVETSIYEQYF. CDR3 sequence (DNA): TGCAGCGTTGTGGAAACTAGCATCTACGAGCAGTACTTC.

J is TRBJ1-5 and V is TRBV6-5; D uncertain. The germline V and J ends were trimmed by 6 bases and 2 bases, with 8 bases remaining between them. The CDR3 is 13 residues long. In germline, CDR1 is MNHEY, CDR2 SVGAGI. The CDR3 spells CASRTTGNQPQHF. CDR3 nucleotide sequence: TGTGCCAGCAGAACCACAGGCAATCAGCCCCAGCATTTT.

V usage is TRBV6-6 and J usage is TRBJ1-5, with a possible D match to TRBD1 (5 bases). CDR3 size: 12 residues. The V gene lost 6 bases and the J gene lost 6 bases, with 9 bases spanning the gap. Germline CDR1 reads MNHNY; CDR2 reads SVGAGI (reference sequence). The CDR3: CASRSQGQPQHF. The DNA for the CDR3 is TGTGCCAGCAGGTCCCAGGGTCAGCCCCAGCATTTT.

The chain recombines TRBV5-1 with TRBJ1-1; possible D gene TRBD1, 5 bases. Germline loops: CDR1 SGHRS, CDR2 YFSETQ. The V gene lost 4 bases and the J gene lost 4 bases, with 17 bases spanning the gap. The CDR3 length is 15 residues. The CDR3 coding sequence is TGCGCCAGCAGCCCCCCAGGAGGGGTTAGCACTGAAGCTTTCTTT. Protein product: CASSPPGGVSTEAFF.

This clone was found a few times. The V and J genes are TRBV29-1 and TRBJ1-2; weak D call: TRBD1 (5 bases). The CDR3 consists of 12 residues. CDR1 is SQVTM, CDR2 ANQGSEA, per germline. V lost 4 bases, J lost 4 bases, and 10 bases lay in between. The CDR3 coding sequence is TGCAGCGTTGCCTCGCAGGGCTATGGCTACACCTTC. Residues: CSVASQGYGYTF.

About this clone itself: Other DNA sequences in the sample encode the same CDR3. This chain links TRBV9 with TRBJ2-7, with D uncertain. The CDR3 has 14 residues. Per the germline V gene, CDR1 is SGDLS and CDR2 is YYNGEE. The V and J ends lost 0 bases and 0 bases respectively, with 7 bases between them. The CDR3 reads CASSVDLSSYEQYF. The CDR3, as DNA: TGTGCCAGCAGCGTAGATCTCAGCTCCTACGAGCAGTACTTC.

This chain links TRBV19 with TRBJ2-4; D might be TRBD1 (6 bases). This CDR3 is built from 18 residues. From germline, CDR1 is LNHDA and CDR2 SQIVND (reference sequence). The V gene lost 5 bases and the J gene lost 0 bases, with 20 bases spanning the gap. The CDR3: CASSRQTAQGVAKNIQYF. In DNA, the CDR3 is TGTGCCAGTAGTCGACAAACAGCACAGGGTGTAGCCAAAAACATTCAGTACTTC.

About this clone itself: This CDR3 is also generated by other DNA sequences in the sample. This sequence joins TRBV7-2 and TRBJ2-5; a weak D match, TRBD2 (5 bases). Germline V gives CDR1 SGHTA, CDR2 FQGNSA. The ends were cut back, 2 bases at V and 4 bases at J, with 5 bases in the middle. CDR3 length: 12 residues. The CDR3 nucleotides are TGTGCCAGCAGCTTACGGGGAGAGACCCAGTACTTC. Amino acids: CASSLRGETQYF.

This chain joins TRBV11-3 and TRBJ2-7; D uncertain. There are 12 residues in the CDR3. CDR1 SGHNT and CDR2 YENEEA come from the germline V gene. V gave up 0 bases and J gave up 7 bases, with 7 bases separating them. The CDR3 nucleotides read TGTGCCAGCAGCTTAGAAGGAGAGGAGCAGTACTTC. Protein sequence: CASSLEGEEQYF.

The chain uses TRBV19 and TRBJ1-3, with 10 positions matching TRBD1. V dropped 3 bases and J dropped 2; count of bases not matched to a gene: 1. Looked up from germline, CDR1 is LNHDA and CDR2 is SQIVND (reference sequence). The CDR3 runs to 15 residues. The chain's CDR3 is CASSIGTGAGNTIYF. The CDR3 DNA sequence: TGTGCCAGTAGTATTGGGACAGGGGCTGGAAACACCATATATTTT.

This sequence joins TRBV9 and TRBJ1-6; D gene ambiguous. The CDR3 sequence is 14 residues long. The V end lost 0 bases, the J end lost 8 bases, and 9 bases lay between the germline ends. Germline CDR1 reads SGDLS; CDR2 reads YYNGEE. The CDR3 nucleotides are TGTGCCAGCAGCGTAGGGTTGGCGGATTCACCCCTCCACTTT. Translation: CASSVGLADSPLHF.

The chain recombines TRBV4-2 with TRBJ1-2; 7 bases line up with TRBD1. The V gene end was trimmed by 5 bases and the J gene end by 3 bases; junction bases not matched to a gene: 3. The CDR3 extends over 13 amino acids. The V gene's germline CDR1 is LGHNA and CDR2 YNFKEQ. The CDR3 nucleotides read TGTGCCAGCAGCTCCGGACAGGACTATGGCTACACCTTC. Translating gives CASSSGQDYGYTF.

V gene TRBV6-6 combines with J gene TRBJ2-7, with D unresolved. Deletions cut 6 bases from V and 0 bases from J, with 15 bases between. The CDR3 covers 15 residues. CDR1 MNHNY and CDR2 SVGAGI come from the germline V gene (reference sequence). The CDR3 DNA sequence: TGTGCCAGCAGCCCGTTCACAGCTAACTCCTACGAGCAGTACTTC. It is translated as CASSPFTANSYEQYF.

This chain links TRBV11-3 with TRBJ1-4, with D hard to call. Trimming cost V 1 base and J 5 bases, with 5 bases left between them. Germline CDR1 SGHNT, CDR2 YENEEA. The length of the CDR3 is 13 residues. The CDR3 nucleotides are TGTGCCAGCAGCTTAGGTCCAAATGAAAAACTGTTTTTT. Amino acids: CASSLGPNEKLFF.

The chain uses TRBV10-3 and TRBJ2-3; 9 bases map to TRBD1. V gave up 6 bases and J gave up 2 bases; unmatched junction bases: 6. This CDR3 has 15 residues. Germline V gives CDR1 ENHRY, CDR2 SYGVKD. Written as DNA, the CDR3 is TGTGCCATCAGACCCGGGACAGGGACCACAGATACGCAGTATTTT. Protein sequence: CAIRPGTGTTDTQYF.

The rearrangement joins TRBV7-3 to TRBJ2-3, with 13 bases matching TRBD2. The CDR3 covers 17 residues. V dropped 3 bases and J dropped 1; count of bases not matched to a gene: 4. Germline V gives CDR1 SGHTA, CDR2 FQGTGA. For the CDR3, the DNA is TGTGCCAGCAGCTTGGGACTAGCGGGGAGAGGCACAGATACGCAGTATTTT. Protein: CASSLGLAGRGTDTQYF.

The chain is built from TRBV4-3 and TRBJ2-2; 9 bases agree with TRBD2. The CDR3 is made up of 16 amino acids. Germline V gives CDR1 LGHNA, CDR2 YSLEER. V shed 2 bases and J 3 bases; nucleotides not matched to a gene: 4. The CDR3 sequence is CASSQTLAGYTGELFF. CDR3 DNA sequence: TGCGCCAGCAGCCAAACTCTAGCGGGATACACCGGGGAGCTGTTTTTT.

The chain combines TRBV14 with TRBJ2-6; a possible D gene is TRBD2 (6 bases). The germline V gene encodes CDR1 SGHDN and CDR2 FVKESK. The CDR3 is 16 residues long. Trimming pared 3 bases from V and 2 bases from J, leaving 11 bases between. CDR3 in amino acids: CASSHREWAGANVLTF. The CDR3 coding sequence is TGTGCCAGCAGCCATCGGGAGTGGGCTGGGGCCAACGTCCTGACTTTC.

Only a few counts were recorded for this clone. J is TRBJ1-1 and V is TRBV6-1; D unclear. V was pared by 8 bases and J by 4 bases, with 14 bases between. Germline V gene lookup returns CDR1 MNHNS and CDR2 SASEGT. The CDR3 is 13 amino acids. CDR3 DNA: TGTGCCAGCCTGGGGAATGAGGGCACTGAAGCTTTCTTT. The encoded protein is CASLGNEGTEAFF.